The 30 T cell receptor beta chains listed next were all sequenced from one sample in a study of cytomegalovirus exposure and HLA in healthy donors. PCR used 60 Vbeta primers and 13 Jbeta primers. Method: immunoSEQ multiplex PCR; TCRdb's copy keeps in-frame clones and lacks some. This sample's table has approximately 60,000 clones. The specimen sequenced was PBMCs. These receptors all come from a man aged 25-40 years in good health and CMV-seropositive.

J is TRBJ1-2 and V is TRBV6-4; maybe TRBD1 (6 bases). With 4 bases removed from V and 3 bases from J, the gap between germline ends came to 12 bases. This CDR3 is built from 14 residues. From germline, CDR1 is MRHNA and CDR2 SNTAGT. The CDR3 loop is CASSALAGDYGYTF. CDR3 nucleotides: TGTGCCAGCAGTGCCCTGGCAGGGGACTATGGCTACACCTTC.

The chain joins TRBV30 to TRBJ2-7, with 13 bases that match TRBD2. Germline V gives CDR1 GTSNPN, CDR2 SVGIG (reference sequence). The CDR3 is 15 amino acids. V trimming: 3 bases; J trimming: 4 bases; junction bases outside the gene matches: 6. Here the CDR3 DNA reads TGTGCCTGGAGACAAGGACTAGCGGGAGCGTACGAGCAGTACTTC. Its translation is CAWRQGLAGAYEQYF.

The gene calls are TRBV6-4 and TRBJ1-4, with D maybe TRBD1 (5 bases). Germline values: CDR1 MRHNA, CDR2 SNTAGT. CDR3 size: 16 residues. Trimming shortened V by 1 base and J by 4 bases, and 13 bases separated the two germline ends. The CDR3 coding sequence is TGTGCCAGCAGTGACTTCGGACACGGCGATAATGAAAAACTGTTTTTT. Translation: CASSDFGHGDNEKLFF.

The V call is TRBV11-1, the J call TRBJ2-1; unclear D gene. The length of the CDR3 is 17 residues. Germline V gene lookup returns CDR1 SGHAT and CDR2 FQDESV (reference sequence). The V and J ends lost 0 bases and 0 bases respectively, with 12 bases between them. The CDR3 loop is CASSLAPYTSSYNEQFF. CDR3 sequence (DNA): TGTGCCAGCAGCTTAGCTCCTTACACAAGCTCCTACAATGAGCAGTTCTTC.

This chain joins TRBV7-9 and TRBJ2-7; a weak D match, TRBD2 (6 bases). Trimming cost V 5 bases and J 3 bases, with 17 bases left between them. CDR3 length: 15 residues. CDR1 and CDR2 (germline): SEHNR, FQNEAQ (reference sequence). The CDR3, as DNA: TGTGCCAGCAGCCTCACCGCGGGGTCCAACTACGAGCAGTACTTC. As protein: CASSLTAGSNYEQYF.

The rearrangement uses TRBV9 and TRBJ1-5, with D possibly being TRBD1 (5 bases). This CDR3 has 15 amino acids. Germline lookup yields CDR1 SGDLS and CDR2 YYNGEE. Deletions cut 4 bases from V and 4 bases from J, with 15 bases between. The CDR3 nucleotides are TGTGCCAGCAGCTTAGGGGCCGGGGGAAATCAGCCCCAGCATTTT. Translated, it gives CASSLGAGGNQPQHF.

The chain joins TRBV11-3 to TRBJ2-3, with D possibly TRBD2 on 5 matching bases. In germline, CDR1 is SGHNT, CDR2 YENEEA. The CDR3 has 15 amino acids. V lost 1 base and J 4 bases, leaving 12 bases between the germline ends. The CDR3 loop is CASSLAVGAPDTQYF. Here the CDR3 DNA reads TGTGCCAGCAGCTTAGCAGTGGGAGCACCAGATACGCAGTATTTT.

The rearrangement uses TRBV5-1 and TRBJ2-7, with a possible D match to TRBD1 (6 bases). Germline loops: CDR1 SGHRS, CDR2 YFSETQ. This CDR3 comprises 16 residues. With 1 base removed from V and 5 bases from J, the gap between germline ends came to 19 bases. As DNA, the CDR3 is TGCGCCAGCAGCTTGAGTTCCCCCCCAGGGGTACACGAGCAGTACTTC. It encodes CASSLSSPPGVHEQYF.

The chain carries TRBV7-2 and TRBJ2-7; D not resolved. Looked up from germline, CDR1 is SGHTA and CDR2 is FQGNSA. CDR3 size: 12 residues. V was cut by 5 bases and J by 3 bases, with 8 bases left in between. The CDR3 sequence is CASSIEFYEQYF. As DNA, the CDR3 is TGTGCCAGCAGCATCGAGTTCTACGAGCAGTACTTC.

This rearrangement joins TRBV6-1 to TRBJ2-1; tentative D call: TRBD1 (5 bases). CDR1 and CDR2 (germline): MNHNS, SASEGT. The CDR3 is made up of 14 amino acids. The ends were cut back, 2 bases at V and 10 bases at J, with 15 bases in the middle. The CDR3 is CASSELRGRAEQFF. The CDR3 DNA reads TGTGCCAGCAGTGAATTGAGAGGCAGGGCAGAGCAGTTCTTC.

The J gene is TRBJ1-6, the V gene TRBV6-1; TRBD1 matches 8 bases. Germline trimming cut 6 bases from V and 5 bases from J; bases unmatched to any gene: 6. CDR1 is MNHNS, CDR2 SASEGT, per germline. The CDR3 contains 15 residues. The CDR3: CASSPTGGNNSPLHF. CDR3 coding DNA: TGTGCCAGCAGCCCCACAGGGGGAAATAATTCACCCCTCCACTTT.

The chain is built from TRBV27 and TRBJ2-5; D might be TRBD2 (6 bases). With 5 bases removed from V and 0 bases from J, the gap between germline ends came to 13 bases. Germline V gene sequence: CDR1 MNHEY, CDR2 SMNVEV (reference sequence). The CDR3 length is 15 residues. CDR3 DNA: TGTGCCAGCAGTCGAGCGGGCGCTCACCAAGAGACCCAGTACTTC. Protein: CASSRAGAHQETQYF.

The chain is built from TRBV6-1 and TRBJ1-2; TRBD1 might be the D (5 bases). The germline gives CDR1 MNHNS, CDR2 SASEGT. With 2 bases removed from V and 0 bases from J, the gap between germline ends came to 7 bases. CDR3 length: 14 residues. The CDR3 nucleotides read TGTGCCAGCAGTGAAATCAGGGCTAACTATGGCTACACCTTC. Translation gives CASSEIRANYGYTF.

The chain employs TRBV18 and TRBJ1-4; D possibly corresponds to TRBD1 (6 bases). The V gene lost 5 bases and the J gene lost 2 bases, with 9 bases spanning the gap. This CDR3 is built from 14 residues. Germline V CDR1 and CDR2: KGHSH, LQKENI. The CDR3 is CASSIQGTNEKLFF. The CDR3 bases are TGTGCCAGCTCAATACAGGGTACTAATGAAAAACTGTTTTTT.

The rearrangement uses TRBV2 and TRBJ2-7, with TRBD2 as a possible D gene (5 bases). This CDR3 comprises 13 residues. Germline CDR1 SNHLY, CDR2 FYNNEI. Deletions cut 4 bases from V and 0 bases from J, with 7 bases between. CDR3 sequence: CASSARVSYEQYF. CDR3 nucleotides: TGTGCCAGCAGTGCGAGGGTCTCCTACGAGCAGTACTTC.

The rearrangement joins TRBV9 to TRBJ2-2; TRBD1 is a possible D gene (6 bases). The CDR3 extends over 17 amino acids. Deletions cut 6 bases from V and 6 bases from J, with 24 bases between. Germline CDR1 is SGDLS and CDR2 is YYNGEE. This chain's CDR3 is CASTQSGRGDRAGELFF. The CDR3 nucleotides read TGTGCCAGCACCCAGTCGGGCAGGGGCGACCGGGCCGGGGAGCTGTTTTTT.

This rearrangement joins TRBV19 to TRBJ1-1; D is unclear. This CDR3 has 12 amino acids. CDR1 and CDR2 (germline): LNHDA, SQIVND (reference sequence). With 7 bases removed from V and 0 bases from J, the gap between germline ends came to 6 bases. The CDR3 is CASITMNTEAFF. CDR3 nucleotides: TGTGCCAGTATTACAATGAACACTGAAGCTTTCTTT. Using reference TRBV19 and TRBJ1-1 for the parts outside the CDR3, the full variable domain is DGGITQSPKYLFRKEGQNVTLSCEQNLNHDAMYWYRQDPGQGLRLIYYSQIVNDFQKGDIAEGYSVSREKKESFPLTVTSAQKNPTAFYLCASITMNTEAFFGQGTRLTVV.

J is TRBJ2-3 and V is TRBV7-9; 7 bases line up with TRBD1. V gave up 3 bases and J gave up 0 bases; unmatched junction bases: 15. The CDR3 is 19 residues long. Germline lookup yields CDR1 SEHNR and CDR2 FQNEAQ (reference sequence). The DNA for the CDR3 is TGTGCCAGCAGCTTTATCAGCCGGACAGGCCGTAGAAGCACAGATACGCAGTATTTT. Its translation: CASSFISRTGRRSTDTQYF.

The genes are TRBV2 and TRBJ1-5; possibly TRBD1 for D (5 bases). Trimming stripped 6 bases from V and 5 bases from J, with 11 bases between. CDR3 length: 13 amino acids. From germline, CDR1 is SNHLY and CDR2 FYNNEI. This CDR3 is CASRRDGYQPQHF. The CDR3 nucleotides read TGTGCCAGCAGGCGGGACGGATATCAGCCCCAGCATTTT.

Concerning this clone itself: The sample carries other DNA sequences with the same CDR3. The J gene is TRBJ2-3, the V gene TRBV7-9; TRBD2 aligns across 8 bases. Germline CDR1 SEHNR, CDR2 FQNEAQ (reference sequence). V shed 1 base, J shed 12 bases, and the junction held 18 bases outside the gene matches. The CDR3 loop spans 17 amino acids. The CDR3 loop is CASSLVGLAGFTDKQYF. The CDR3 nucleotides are TGTGCCAGCAGCTTAGTCGGGCTAGCGGGCTTCACAGATAAACAGTATTTT.

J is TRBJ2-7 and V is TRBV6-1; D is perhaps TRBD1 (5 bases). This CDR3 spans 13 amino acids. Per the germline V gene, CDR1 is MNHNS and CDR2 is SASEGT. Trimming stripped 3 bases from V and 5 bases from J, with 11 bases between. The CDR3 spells CASSDQGTDEQYF. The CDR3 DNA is TGTGCCAGCAGTGATCAGGGCACGGACGAGCAGTACTTC.

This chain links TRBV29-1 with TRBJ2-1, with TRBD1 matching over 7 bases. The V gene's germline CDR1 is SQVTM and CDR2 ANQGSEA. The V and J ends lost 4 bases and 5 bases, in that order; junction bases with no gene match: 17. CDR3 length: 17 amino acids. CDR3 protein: CSVVAGGLLRSDNEQFF. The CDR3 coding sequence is TGCAGCGTTGTGGCAGGGGGTCTATTAAGGTCCGACAATGAGCAGTTCTTC.

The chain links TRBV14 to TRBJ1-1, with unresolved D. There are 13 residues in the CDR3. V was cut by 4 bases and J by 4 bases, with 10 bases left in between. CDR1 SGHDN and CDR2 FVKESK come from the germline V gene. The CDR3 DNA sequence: TGTGCCAGCAGCCTGAGAGCGGGCACTGAAGCTTTCTTT. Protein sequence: CASSLRAGTEAFF. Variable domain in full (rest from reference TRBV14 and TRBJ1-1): EAGVTQFPSHSVIEKGQTVTLRCDPISGHDNLYWYRRVMGKEIKFLLHFVKESKQDESGMPNNRFLAERTGGTYSTLKVQPAELEDSGVYFCASSLRAGTEAFFGQGTRLTVV.

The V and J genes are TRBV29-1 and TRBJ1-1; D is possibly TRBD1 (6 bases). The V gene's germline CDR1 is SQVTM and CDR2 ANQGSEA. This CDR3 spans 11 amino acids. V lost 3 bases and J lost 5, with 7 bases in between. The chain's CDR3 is CSVDQGTEAFF. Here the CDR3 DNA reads TGCAGCGTTGATCAGGGGACTGAAGCTTTCTTT.

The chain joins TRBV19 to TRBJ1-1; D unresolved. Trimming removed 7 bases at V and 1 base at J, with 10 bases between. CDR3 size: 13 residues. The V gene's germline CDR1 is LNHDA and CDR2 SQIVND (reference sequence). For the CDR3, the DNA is TGTGCCAGTATATCGGGAGGGAACACTGAAGCTTTCTTT. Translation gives CASISGGNTEAFF.

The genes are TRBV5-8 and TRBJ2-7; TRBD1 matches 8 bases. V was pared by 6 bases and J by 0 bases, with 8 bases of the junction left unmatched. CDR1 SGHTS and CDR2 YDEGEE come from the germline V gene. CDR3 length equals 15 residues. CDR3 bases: TGTGCCAGCACGCCGTGGCAGGGGGCCTCCTACGAGCAGTACTTC. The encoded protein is CASTPWQGASYEQYF.

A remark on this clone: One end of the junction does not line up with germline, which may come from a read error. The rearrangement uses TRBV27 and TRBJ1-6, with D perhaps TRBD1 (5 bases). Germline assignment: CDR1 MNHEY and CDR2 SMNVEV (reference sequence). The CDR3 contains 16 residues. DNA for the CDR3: TGTGCCAGCACTCCTTCGGGGGAAATATATAATTCACCCCTCCCCTTT. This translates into CASTPSGEIYNSPLPF.

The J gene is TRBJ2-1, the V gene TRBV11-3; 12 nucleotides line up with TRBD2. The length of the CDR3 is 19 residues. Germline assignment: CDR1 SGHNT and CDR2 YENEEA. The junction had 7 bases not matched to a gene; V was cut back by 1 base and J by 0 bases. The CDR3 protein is CASSLGLAGEPSSYNEQFF. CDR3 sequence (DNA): TGTGCCAGCAGCTTAGGACTAGCGGGAGAGCCCAGCTCCTACAATGAGCAGTTCTTC.

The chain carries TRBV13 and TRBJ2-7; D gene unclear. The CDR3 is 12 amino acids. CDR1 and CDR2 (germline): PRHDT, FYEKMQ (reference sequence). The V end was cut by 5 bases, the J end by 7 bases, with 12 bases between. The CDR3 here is CASSQTLGEQYF. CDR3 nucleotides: TGTGCCAGCAGCCAGACCCTCGGGGAGCAGTACTTC.

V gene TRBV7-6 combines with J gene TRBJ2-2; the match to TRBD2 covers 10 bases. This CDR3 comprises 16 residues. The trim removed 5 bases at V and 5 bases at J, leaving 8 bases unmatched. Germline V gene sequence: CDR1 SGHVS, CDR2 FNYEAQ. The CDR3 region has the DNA TGTGCCAGCAGCGGGATAGCGGGAGGAAGAACCGGGGAGCTGTTTTTT. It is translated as CASSGIAGGRTGELFF.